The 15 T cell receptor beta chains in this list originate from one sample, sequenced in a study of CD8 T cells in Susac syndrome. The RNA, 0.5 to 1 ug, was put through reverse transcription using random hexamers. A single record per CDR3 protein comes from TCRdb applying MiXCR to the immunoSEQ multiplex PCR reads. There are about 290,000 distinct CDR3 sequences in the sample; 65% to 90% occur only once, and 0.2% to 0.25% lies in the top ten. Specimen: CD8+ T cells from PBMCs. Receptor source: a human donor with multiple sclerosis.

The CDR3 region is CASSHSGTGVGDTQYF. The CDR3 bases are TGTGCCAGCAGCCACTCCGGGACAGGGGTGGGAGACACCCAGTACTTC. The chain recombines TRBV14 with TRBJ2-5; the match to TRBD1 covers 10 bases. Germline CDR1 SGHDN, CDR2 FVKESK. The ends lost 3 bases at V and 8 bases at J; junction bases unmatched: 12. There are 16 residues in the CDR3.

The DNA of the CDR3 is TGCGCCAGCAGCTTGGAGCCAGACCACCAAGAGACCCAGTACTTC. Residues: CASSLEPDHQETQYF. This chain links TRBV5-1 with TRBJ2-5; D unresolved. Between the trimmed V and J ends, which lost 0 bases and 0 bases, there was a span of 9 bases. CDR1 and CDR2 (germline): SGHRS, YFSETQ. The CDR3 spans 15 residues. The variable domain in full, completed from reference TRBV5-1 and TRBJ2-5, reads KAGVTQTPRYLIKTRGQQVTLSCSPISGHRSVSWYQQTPGQGLQFLFEYFSETQRNKGNFPGRFSGRQFSNSRSEMNVSTLELGDSALYLCASSLEPDHQETQYFGPGTRLLVL.

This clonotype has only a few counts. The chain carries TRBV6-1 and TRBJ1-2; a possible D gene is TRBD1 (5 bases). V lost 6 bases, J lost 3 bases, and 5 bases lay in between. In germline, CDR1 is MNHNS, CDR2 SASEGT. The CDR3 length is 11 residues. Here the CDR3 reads CASRTDYGYTF. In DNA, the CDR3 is TGTGCCAGCAGGACAGACTATGGCTACACCTTC.

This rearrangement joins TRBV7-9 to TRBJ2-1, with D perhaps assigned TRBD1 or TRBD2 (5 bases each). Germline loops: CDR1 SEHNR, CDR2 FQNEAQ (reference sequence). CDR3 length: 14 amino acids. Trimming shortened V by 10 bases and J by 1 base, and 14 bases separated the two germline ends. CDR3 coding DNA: TGTGCCACTAGAGGGGTAAAGTCCTACAATGAGCAGTTCTTC. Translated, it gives CATRGVKSYNEQFF.

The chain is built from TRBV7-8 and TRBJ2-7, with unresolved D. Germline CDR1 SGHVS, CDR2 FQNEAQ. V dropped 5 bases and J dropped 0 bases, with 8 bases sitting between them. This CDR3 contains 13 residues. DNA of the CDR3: TGTGCCAGCAGCCCACCACACTCCTACGAGCAGTACTTC. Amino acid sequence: CASSPPHSYEQYF.

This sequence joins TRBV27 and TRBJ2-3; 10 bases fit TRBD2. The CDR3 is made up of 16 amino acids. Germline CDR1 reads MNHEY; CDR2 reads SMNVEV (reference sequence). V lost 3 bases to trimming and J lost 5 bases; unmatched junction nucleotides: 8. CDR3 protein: CASSLEAGGPGDTQYF. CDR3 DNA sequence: TGTGCCAGCAGTTTGGAAGCGGGAGGGCCAGGAGATACGCAGTATTTT.

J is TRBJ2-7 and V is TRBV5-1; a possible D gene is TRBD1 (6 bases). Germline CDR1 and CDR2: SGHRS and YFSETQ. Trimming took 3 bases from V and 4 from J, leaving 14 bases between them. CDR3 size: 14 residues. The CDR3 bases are TGCGCCAGCAGCTACGTTGGGGGCCGATACGAGCAGTACTTC. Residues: CASSYVGGRYEQYF.

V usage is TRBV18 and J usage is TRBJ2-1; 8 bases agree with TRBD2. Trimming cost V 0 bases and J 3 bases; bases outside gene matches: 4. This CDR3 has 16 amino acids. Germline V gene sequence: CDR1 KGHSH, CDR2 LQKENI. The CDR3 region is CASSPPGGRNYNEQFF. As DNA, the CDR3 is TGTGCCAGCTCACCACCGGGCGGGAGGAACTACAATGAGCAGTTCTTC.

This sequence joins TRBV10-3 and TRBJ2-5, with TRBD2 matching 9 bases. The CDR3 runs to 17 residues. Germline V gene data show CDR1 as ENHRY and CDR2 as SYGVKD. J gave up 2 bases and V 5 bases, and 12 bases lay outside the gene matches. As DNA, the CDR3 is TGTGCCATCAGTCGGGTTCCGGGACTAGCCGTACAAGAGACCCAGTACTTC. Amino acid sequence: CAISRVPGLAVQETQYF.

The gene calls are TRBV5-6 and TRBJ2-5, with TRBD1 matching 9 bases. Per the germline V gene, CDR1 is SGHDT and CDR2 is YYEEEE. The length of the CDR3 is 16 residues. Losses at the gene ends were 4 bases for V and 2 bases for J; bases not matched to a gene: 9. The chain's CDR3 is CASSPGTGIGQETQYF. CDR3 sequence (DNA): TGTGCCAGCAGCCCCGGGACAGGGATTGGGCAAGAGACCCAGTACTTC.

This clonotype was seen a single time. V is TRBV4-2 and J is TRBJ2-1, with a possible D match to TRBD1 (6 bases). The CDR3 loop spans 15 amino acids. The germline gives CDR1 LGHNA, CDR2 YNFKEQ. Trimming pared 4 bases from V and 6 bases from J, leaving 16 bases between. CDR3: CASSLLGADPNEQFF. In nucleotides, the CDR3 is TGTGCCAGCAGCCTTCTGGGGGCAGACCCCAATGAGCAGTTCTTC.

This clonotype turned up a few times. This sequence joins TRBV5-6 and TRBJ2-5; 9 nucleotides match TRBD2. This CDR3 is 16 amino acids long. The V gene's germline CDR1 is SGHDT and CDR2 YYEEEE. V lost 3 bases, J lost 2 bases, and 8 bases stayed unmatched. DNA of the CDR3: TGTGCCAGCAGCTCCGGTACGGGACTAGCTCAAGAGACCCAGTACTTC. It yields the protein CASSSGTGLAQETQYF.

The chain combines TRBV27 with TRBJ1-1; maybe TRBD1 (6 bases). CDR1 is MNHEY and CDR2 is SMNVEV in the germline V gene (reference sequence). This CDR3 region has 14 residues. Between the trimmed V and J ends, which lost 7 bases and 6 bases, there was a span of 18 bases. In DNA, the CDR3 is TGTGCCAGCACCTCGGGACACCGCCCGGCTGAAGCTTTCTTT. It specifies CASTSGHRPAEAFF.

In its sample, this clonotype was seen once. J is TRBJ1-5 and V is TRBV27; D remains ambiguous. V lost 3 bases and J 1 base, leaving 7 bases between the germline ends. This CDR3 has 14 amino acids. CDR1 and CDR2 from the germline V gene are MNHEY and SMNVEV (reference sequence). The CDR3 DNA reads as TGTGCCAGCAGTTTCATGAGCAGCAATCAGCCCCAGCATTTT. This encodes CASSFMSSNQPQHF.

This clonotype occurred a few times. CDR3 sequence: CASSISGTTNTGELFF. The CDR3 DNA sequence: TGTGCCAGCAGTATTTCCGGGACAACTAACACCGGGGAGCTGTTTTTT. This rearrangement joins TRBV6-1 to TRBJ2-2, with D possibly being TRBD1 (6 bases). The CDR3 runs to 16 residues. Looked up from germline, CDR1 is MNHNS and CDR2 is SASEGT. Trimming took 5 bases from V and 2 from J, leaving 15 bases between them.